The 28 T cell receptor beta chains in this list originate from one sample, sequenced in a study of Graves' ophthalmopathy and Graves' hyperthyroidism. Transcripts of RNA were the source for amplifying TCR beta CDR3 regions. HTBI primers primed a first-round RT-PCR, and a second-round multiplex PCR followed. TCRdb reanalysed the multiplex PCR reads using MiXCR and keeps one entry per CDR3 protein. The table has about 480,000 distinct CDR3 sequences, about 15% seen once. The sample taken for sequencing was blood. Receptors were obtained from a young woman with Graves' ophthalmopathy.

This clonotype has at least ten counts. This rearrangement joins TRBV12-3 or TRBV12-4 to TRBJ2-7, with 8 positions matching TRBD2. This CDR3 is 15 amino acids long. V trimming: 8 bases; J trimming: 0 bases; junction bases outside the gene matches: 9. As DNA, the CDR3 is TGTGCCAGCCAATCGTGGCTAGCGGGCTCCTACGAGCAGTACTTC. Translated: CASQSWLAGSYEQYF.

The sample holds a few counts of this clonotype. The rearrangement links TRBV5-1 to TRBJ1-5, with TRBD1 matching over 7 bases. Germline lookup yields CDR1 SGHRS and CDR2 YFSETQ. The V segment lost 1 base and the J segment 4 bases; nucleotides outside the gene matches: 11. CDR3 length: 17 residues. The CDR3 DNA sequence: TGCGCCAGCAGCTTGCACCTAGGACAGGTGAAGAATCAGCCCCAGCATTTT. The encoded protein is CASSLHLGQVKNQPQHF.

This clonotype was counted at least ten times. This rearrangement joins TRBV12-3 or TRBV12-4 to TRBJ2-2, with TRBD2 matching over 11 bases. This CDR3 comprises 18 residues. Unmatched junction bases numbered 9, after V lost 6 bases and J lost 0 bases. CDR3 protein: CASSTGLAEFANTGELFF. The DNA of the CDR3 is TGTGCCAGCAGCACGGGACTAGCGGAGTTCGCGAACACCGGGGAGCTGTTTTTT.

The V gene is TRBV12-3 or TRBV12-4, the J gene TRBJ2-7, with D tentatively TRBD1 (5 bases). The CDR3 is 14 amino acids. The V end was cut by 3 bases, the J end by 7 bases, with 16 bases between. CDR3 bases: TGTGCCAGCAGTTTTTCCAGGGTAGGGTCGGAGCAGTACTTC. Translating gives CASSFSRVGSEQYF.

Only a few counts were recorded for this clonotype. In DNA form, the CDR3 reads TGTGCCAGCAGCCCGACCGGGACAGGGGACGAGCAGTACTTC. Amino acids: CASSPTGTGDEQYF. This rearrangement joins TRBV11-2 to TRBJ2-7; 10 positions match TRBD1. CDR1 is SGHAT, CDR2 FQNNGV, per germline. CDR3 size: 14 residues. The V and J ends lost 5 bases and 5 bases, in that order; junction bases with no gene match: 6.

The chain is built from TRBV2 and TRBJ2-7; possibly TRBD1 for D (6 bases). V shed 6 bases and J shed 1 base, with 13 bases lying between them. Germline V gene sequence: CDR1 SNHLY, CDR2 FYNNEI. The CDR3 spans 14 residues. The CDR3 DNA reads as TGTGCCAGCAGATGGGAGACAGGTTCCTACGAGCAGTACTTC. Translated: CASRWETGSYEQYF.

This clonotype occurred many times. The CDR3, as DNA: TGCAGCGTTTTCGGCGGCTCCTACGAGCAGTACTTC. Translating it yields CSVFGGSYEQYF. The chain joins TRBV29-1 to TRBJ2-7; D unclear. This CDR3 region has 12 residues. Germline V gene lookup returns CDR1 SQVTM and CDR2 ANQGSEA. Trimming took 5 bases from V and 0 from J, leaving 8 bases between them.

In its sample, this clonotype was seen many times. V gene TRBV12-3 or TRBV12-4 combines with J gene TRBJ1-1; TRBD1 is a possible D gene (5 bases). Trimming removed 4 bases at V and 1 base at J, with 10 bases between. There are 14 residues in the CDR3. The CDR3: CASSSWGPNTEAFF. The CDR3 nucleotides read TGTGCCAGCAGTTCCTGGGGCCCGAACACTGAAGCTTTCTTT.

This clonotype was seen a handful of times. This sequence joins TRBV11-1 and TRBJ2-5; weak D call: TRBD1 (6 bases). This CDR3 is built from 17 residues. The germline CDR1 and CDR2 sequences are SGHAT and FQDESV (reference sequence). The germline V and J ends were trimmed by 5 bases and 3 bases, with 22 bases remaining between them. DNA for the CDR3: TGTGCCAGCAGCCTGTCAATGTGGGACAAGATGAAAGAGACCCAGTACTTC. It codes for CASSLSMWDKMKETQYF.

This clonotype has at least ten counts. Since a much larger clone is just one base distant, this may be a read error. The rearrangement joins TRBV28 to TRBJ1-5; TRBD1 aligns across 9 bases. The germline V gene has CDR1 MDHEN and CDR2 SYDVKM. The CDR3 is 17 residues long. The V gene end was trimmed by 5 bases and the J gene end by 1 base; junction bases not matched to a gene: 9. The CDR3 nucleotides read TGTGCCAGCAGTGCCGAGACAGGGGGTTTGAGCAATCAGCCCCAGCATTTT. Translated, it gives CASSAETGGLSNQPQHF.

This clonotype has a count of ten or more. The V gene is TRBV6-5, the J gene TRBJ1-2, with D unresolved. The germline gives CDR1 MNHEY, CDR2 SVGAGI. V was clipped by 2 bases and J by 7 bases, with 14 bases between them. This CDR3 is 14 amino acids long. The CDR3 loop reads CASSYGQDPRGYTF. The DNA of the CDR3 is TGTGCCAGCAGTTACGGTCAGGACCCTCGTGGCTACACCTTC.

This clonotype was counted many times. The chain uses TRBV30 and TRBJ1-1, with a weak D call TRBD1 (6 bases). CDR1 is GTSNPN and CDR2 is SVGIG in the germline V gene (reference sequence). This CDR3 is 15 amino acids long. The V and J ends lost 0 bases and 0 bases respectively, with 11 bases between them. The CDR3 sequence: CAWSVGRGLNTEAFF. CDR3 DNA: TGTGCCTGGAGTGTAGGCAGGGGATTGAACACTGAAGCTTTCTTT.

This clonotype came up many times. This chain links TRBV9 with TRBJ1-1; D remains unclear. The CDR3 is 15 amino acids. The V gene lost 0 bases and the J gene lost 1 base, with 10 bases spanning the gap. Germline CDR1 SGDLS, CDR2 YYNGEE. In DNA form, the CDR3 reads TGTGCCAGCAGCGTAGTCCAGGAGCCGAACACTGAAGCTTTCTTT. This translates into CASSVVQEPNTEAFF.

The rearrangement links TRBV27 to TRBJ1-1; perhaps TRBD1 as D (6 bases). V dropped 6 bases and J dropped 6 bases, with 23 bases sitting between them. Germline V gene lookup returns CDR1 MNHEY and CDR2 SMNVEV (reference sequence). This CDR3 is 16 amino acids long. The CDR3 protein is CASRKIAWGAGAEAFF. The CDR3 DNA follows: TGTGCCAGCAGGAAAATCGCATGGGGGGCTGGTGCTGAAGCTTTCTTT.

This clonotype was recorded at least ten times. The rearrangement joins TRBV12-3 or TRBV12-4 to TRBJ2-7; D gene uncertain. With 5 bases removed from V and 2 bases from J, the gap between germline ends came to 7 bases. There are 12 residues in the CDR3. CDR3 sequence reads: CASSQLTYEQYF. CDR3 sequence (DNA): TGTGCCAGCAGTCAACTAACCTACGAGCAGTACTTC.

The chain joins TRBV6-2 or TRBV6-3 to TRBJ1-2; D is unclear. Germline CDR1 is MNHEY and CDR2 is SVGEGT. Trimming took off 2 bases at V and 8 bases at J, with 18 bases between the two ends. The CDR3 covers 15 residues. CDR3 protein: CASSYTLIPGFGYTF. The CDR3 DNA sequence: TGTGCCAGCAGTTACACGCTCATCCCGGGCTTCGGCTACACCTTC.

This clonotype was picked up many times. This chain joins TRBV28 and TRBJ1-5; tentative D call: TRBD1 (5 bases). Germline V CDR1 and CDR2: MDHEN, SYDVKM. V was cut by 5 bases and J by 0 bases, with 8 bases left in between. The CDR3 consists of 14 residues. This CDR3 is CASSRQYSNQPQHF. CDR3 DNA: TGTGCCAGCAGTCGACAGTATAGCAATCAGCCCCAGCATTTT.

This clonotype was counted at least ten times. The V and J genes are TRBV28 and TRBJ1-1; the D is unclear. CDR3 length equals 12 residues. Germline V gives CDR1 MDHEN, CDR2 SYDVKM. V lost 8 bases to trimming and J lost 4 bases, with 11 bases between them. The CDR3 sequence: CASFTVSTEAFF. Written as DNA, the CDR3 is TGTGCCAGCTTTACAGTCTCCACTGAAGCTTTCTTT.

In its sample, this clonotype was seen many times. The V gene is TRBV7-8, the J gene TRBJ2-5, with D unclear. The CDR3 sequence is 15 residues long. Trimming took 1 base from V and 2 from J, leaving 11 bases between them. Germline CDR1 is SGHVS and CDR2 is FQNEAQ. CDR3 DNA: TGTGCCAGCAGCTTAGATAGAGAGGATCAAGAGACCCAGTACTTC. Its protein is CASSLDREDQETQYF.

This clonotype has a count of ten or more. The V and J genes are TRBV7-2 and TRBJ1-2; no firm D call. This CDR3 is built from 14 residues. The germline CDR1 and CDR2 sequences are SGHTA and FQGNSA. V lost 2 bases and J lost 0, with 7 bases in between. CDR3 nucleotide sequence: TGTGCCAGCAGCTTATCCAGATCTAACTATGGCTACACCTTC. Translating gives CASSLSRSNYGYTF.

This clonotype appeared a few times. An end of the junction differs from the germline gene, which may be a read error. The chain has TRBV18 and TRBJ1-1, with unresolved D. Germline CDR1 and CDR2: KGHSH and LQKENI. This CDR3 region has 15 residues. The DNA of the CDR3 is TGCGCCGGCTCACCACCGGCTGGTATGAACACTGAAGCTTTCTTT. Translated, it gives CAGSPPAGMNTEAFF.

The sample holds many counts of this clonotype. Written as DNA, the CDR3 is TGCGCCAGCTACACGGGACGGCTCTCTGGGGCCAACGTCCTGACTTTC. Its translation is CASYTGRLSGANVLTF. The chain is built from TRBV5-1 and TRBJ2-6; D could derive from TRBD1 or TRBD2 (5 bases each). This CDR3 comprises 16 residues. V was cut by 7 bases and J by 0 bases, with 14 bases left in between. Germline lookup yields CDR1 SGHRS and CDR2 YFSETQ. The full variable domain, in which reference TRBV5-1 and TRBJ2-6 provide the parts outside the CDR3, is KAGVTQTPRYLIKTRGQQVTLSCSPISGHRSVSWYQQTPGQGLQFLFEYFSETQRNKGNFPGRFSGRQFSNSRSEMNVSTLELGDSALYLCASYTGRLSGANVLTFGAGSRLTVL.

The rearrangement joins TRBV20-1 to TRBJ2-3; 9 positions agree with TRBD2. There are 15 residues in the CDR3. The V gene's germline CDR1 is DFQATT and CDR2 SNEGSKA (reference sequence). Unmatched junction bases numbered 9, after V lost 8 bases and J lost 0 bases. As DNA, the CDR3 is TGCAGTACTAAAGCGGGGGGCTTTAGCACAGATACGCAGTATTTT. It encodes CSTKAGGFSTDTQYF.

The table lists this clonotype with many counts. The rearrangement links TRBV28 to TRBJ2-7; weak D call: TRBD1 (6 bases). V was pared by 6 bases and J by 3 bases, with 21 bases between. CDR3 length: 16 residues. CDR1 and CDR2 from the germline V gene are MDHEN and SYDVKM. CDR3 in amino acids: CASRLGGGDPSYEQYF. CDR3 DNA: TGTGCCAGCAGACTAGGGGGTGGGGACCCTAGCTACGAGCAGTACTTC.

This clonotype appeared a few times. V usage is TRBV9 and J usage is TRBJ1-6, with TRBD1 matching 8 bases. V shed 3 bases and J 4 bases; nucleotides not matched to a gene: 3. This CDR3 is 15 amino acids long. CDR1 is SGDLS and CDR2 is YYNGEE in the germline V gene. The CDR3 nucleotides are TGTGCCAGCAGCGACAGGGGGGCTTATAATTCACCCCTCCACTTT. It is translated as CASSDRGAYNSPLHF. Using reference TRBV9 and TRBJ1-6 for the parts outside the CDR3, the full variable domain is DSGVTQTPKHLITATGQRVTLRCSPRSGDLSVYWYQQSLDQGLQFLIQYYNGEERAKGNILERFSAQQFPDLHSELNLSSLELGDSALYFCASSDRGAYNSPLHFGNGTRLTVT.

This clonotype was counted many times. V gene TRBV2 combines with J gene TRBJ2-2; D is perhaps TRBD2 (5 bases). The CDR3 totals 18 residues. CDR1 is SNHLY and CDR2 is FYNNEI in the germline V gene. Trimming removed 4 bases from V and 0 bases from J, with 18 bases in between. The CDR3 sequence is CASSAVFGRATNTGELFF. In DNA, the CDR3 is TGTGCCAGCAGTGCCGTTTTCGGGCGGGCCACGAACACCGGGGAGCTGTTTTTT.

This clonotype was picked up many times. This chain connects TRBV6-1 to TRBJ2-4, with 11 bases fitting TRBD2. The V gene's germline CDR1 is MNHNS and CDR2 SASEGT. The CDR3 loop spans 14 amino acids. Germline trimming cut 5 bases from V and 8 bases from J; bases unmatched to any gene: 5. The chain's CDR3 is CASSKLAGADIQYF. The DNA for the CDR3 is TGTGCCAGCAGTAAACTAGCGGGGGCGGACATTCAGTACTTC.

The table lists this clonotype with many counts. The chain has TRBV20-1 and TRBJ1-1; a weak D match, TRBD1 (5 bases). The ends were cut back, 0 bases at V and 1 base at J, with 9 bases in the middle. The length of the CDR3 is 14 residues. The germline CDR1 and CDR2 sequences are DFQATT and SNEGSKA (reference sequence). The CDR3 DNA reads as TGCAGTGCTAGAGAGGGACCCGGGAACACTGAAGCTTTCTTT. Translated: CSAREGPGNTEAFF.